The clone carrying this TCR beta chain was recorded once. What it binds is not known. TCRdb ran MiXCR on the 5' RACE reads and lists one entry per CDR3 protein. The sample records roughly 380,000 distinct CDR3 sequences, 25% to 30% being singletons. The sample comes from a study of T-cell memory formation after mild COVID-19. Study at large: TCR clusters largely stayed donor specific. The study, taken as a whole, reports: Those CD4+ clones that contracted were mainly in CM and EM (CD8+ ones in EMRA).

CDR3 length: 15 residues. Losses at the gene ends were 1 base for V and 3 bases for J; bases not matched to a gene: 5. Germline-derived CDR1 and CDR2 are SGHRS and YFSETQ. This TCR derives from an adult woman who had mild COVID-19 (a few samples of this study predate the infection). Cell type and time point are not known. This chain uses TRBV5-1 with TRBJ2-7; 9 positions agree with TRBD2. Sequenced sample: PBMCs or a T cell subset sorted from them (not recorded which). CDR3 DNA: TGCGCCAGCAGCTTGAGTCGGCGGGGGGGCTACGAGCAGTACTTC. This encodes CASSLSRRGGYEQYF.